A selection of T cell receptor beta chains follows, all from one sample in a study of blood T cell repertoires in COVID-19. The table came from immunoSEQ multiplex PCR; TCRdb's copy has only in-frame clones and leaves some out. The data contain some 200,000 clones, roughly 84% of them singletons. Material: peripheral blood. Every receptor here comes from a woman aged 60-70 years with acute or convalescent COVID-19. CDR3s include the opening cysteine and the closing phenylalanine or tryptophan. A D gene is named only where the DNA matches it firmly. Not all rows give a size; the values are once, few, many and, for expanded clones, a class.

abundance	v_gene	j_gene	d_gene	CDR3nt	CDR3aa
-	TRBV19	TRBJ1-5	-	TGTGCCAGTAGTATCCTGGGGGAGGCGAGCAATCAGCCCCAGCATTTT	CASSILGEASNQPQHF
-	TRBV19	TRBJ2-5	-	TGTGCCAGTAGTATAGACCTGGGCAAGCAAGAGACCCAGTACTTC	CASSIDLGKQETQYF
few	TRBV24-1	TRBJ2-2	-	TGTGCCACCCGACACCGCCAGGACACCGGGGAGCTGTTTTTT	CATRHRQDTGELFF
once	TRBV9	TRBJ1-2	TRBD1	TGTGCCAGCAGCGTAGGGGACAGGGTGAGCTATGGCTACACCTTC	CASSVGDRVSYGYTF
-	TRBV7-8	TRBJ2-3	-	TGTGCCAGCACCCTAGAACTGGCGGGGATAGATACGCAGTATTTT	CASTLELAGIDTQYF
-	TRBV6-5	TRBJ1-2	-	TGTGCCAGCAGTAGTATCCGACAGCCTAGTTATGGCTACACCTTC	CASSSIRQPSYGYTF
once	TRBV6-2/TRBV6-3	TRBJ1-1	-	TGTGCCAGCAGTTATACAATACTGAACACTGAAGCTTTCTTT	CASSYTILNTEAFF
-	TRBV28	TRBJ1-2	-	TGTGCCAGCACGTCAGACTATTATGGCTACACCTTC	CASTSDYYGYTF
-	TRBV7-9	TRBJ1-4	-	TGTGCCAGCAGCCACGGGTCGACTAATGAAAAACTGTTTTTT	CASSHGSTNEKLFF
once	TRBV20-1	TRBJ1-5	-	TGCAGTGCCCCGGGGGACGGGCCCCAGCATTTT	CSAPGDGPQHF